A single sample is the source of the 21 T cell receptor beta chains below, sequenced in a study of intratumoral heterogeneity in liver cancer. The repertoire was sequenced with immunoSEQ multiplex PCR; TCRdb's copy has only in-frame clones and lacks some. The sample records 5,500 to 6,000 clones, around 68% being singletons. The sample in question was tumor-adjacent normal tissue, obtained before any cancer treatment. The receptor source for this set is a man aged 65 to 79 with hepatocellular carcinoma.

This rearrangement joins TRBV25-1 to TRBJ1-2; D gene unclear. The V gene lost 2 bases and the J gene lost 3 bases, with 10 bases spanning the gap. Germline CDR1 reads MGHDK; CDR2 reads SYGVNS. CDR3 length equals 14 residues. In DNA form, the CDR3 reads TGTGCCAGCAGTGAAGCGGCAGTACACTATGGCTACACCTTC. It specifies CASSEAAVHYGYTF.

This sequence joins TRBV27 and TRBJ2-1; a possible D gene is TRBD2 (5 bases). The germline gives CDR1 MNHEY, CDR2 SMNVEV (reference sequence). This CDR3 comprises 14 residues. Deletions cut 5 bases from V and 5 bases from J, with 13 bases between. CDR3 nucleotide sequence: TGTGCCAGCAGTCCGCGGGCAGGTAACAATGAGCAGTTCTTC. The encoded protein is CASSPRAGNNEQFF.

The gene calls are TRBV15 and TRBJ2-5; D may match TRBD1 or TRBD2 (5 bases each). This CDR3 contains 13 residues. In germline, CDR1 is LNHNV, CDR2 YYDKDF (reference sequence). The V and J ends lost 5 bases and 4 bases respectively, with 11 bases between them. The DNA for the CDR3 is TGTGCCACCAGCGACTATGGGGGAGAGACCCAGTACTTC. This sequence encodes CATSDYGGETQYF.

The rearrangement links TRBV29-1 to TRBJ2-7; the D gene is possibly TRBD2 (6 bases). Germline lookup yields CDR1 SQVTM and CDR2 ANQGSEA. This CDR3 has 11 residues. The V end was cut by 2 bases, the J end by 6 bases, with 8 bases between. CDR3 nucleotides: TGCAGCGTTGAATCGGGGGTCGAGCAGTACTTC. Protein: CSVESGVEQYF.

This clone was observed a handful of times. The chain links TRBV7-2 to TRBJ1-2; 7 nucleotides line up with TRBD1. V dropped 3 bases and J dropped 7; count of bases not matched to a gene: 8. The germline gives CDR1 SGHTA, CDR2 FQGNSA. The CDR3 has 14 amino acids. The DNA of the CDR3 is TGTGCCAGCAGCTTGGTAGGGACAGACCCTGGCTACACCTTC. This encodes CASSLVGTDPGYTF. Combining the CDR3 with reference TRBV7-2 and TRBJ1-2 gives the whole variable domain GAGVSQSPSNKVTEKGKDVELRCDPISGHTALYWYRQSLGQGLEFLIYFQGNSAPDKSGLPSDRFSAERTGGSVSTLTIQRTQQEDSAVYLCASSLVGTDPGYTFGSGTRLTVV.

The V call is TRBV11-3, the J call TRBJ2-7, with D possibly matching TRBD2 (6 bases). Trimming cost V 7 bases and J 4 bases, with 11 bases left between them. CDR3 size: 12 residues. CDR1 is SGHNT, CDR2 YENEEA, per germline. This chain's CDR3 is CASKKRVYEQYF. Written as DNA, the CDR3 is TGTGCCAGCAAAAAGCGGGTGTACGAGCAGTACTTC. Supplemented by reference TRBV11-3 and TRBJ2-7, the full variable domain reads EAGVVQSPRYKIIEKKQPVAFWCNPISGHNTLYWYLQNLGQGPELLIRYENEEAVDDSQLPKDRFSAERLKGVDSTLKIQPAELGDSAVYLCASKKRVYEQYFGPGTRLTVT.

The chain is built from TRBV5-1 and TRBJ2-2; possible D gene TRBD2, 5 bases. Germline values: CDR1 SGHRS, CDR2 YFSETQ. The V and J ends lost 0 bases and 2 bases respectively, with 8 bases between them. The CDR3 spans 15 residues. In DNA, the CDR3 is TGCGCCAGCAGCTTGGCGGAGGTTAACACCGGGGAGCTGTTTTTT. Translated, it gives CASSLAEVNTGELFF. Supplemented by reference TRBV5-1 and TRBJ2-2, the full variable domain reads KAGVTQTPRYLIKTRGQQVTLSCSPISGHRSVSWYQQTPGQGLQFLFEYFSETQRNKGNFPGRFSGRQFSNSRSEMNVSTLELGDSALYLCASSLAEVNTGELFFGEGSRLTVL.

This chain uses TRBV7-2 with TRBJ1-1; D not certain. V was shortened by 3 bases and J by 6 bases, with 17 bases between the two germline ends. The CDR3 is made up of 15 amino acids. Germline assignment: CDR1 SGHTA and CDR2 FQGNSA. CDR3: CASSFVPDGRAEAFF. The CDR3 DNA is TGTGCCAGCAGCTTTGTCCCGGACGGAAGAGCTGAAGCTTTCTTT.

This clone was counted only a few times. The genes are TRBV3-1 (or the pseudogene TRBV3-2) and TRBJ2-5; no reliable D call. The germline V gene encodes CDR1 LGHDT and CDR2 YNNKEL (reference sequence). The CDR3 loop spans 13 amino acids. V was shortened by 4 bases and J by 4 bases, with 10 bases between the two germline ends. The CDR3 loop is CASSLRGGETQYF. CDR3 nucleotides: TGTGCCAGCAGCCTCCGCGGCGGAGAGACCCAGTACTTC.

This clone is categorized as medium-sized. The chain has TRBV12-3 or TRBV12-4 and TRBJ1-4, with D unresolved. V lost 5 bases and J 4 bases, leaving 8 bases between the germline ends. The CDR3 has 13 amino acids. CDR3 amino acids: CASSLRINEKLFF. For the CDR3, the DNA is TGTGCCAGCAGTCTCCGGATTAATGAAAAACTGTTTTTT.

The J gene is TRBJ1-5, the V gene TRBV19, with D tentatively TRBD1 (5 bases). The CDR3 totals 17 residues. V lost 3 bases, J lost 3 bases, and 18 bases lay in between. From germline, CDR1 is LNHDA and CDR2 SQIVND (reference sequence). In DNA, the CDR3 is TGTGCCAGTAGTATGGCGGGGGTCGAACTATTCAATCAGCCCCAGCATTTT. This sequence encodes CASSMAGVELFNQPQHF. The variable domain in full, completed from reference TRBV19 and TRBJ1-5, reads DGGITQSPKYLFRKEGQNVTLSCEQNLNHDAMYWYRQDPGQGLRLIYYSQIVNDFQKGDIAEGYSVSREKKESFPLTVTSAQKNPTAFYLCASSMAGVELFNQPQHFGDGTRLSIL.

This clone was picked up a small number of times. CDR3 sequence: CASSIGDRRGYYNSPLHF. The CDR3 nucleotides read TGTGCCAGTAGTATTGGGGACAGGCGCGGTTACTATAATTCACCCCTCCACTTT. J is TRBJ1-6 and V is TRBV19; 8 bases fit TRBD1. CDR3 length: 18 residues. Trimming cost V 3 bases and J 3 bases; bases outside gene matches: 10. Germline CDR1 reads LNHDA; CDR2 reads SQIVND (reference sequence).

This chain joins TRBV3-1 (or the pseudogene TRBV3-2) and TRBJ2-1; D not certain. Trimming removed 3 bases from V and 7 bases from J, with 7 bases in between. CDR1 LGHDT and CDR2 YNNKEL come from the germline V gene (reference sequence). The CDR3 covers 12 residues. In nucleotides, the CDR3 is TGTGCCAGCAGCCACCTGATTAATGAGCAGTTCTTC. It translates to CASSHLINEQFF.

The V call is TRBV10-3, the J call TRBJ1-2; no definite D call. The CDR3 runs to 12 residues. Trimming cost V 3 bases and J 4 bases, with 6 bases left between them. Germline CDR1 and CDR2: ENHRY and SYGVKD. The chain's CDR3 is CAISDRPYGYTF. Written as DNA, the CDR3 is TGTGCCATCAGTGACAGGCCCTATGGCTACACCTTC.

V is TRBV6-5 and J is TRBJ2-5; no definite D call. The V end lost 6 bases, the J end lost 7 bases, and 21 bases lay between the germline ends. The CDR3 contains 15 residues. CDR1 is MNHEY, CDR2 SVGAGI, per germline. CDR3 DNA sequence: TGTGCCAGCAGCCCCAGCAACACAATCACCAGGACCCAGTACTTC. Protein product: CASSPSNTITRTQYF.

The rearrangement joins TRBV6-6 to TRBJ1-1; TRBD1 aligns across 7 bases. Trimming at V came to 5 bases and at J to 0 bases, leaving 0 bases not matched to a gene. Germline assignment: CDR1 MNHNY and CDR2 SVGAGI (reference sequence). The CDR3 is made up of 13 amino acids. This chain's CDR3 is CASSTGVNTEAFF. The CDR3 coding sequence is TGTGCCAGCAGTACAGGGGTGAACACTGAAGCTTTCTTT.

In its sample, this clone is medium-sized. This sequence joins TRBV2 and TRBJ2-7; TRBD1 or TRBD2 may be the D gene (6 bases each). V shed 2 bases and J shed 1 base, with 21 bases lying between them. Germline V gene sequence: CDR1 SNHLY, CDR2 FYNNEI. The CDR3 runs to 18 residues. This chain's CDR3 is CASSESFSGGAVSYEQYF. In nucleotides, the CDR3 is TGTGCCAGCAGTGAATCTTTTTCCGGGGGCGCAGTTTCCTACGAGCAGTACTTC.

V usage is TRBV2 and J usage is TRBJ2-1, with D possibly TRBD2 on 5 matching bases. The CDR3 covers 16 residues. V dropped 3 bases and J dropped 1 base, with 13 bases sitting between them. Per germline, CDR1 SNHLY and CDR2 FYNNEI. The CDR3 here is CASSDRSGLSYNEQFF. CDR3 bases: TGTGCCAGCAGTGACCGGAGCGGCCTTTCCTACAATGAGCAGTTCTTC.

DNA for the CDR3: TGCGCCAGCAGCTCCGGAACCGGACAGGGGGCGGAAAAACTGTTTTTT. Residues: CASSSGTGQGAEKLFF. The V and J genes are TRBV5-1 and TRBJ1-4, with 11 bases aligning to TRBD1. CDR3 length: 16 amino acids. In germline, CDR1 is SGHRS, CDR2 YFSETQ. V gave up 3 bases and J gave up 8 bases; unmatched junction bases: 9.

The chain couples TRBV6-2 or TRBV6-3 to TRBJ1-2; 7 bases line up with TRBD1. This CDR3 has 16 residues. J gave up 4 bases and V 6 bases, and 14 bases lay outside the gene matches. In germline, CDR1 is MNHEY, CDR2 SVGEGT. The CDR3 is CASSPRQGSEFYGYTF. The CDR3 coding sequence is TGTGCCAGCAGCCCTAGACAGGGATCGGAATTCTATGGCTACACCTTC.

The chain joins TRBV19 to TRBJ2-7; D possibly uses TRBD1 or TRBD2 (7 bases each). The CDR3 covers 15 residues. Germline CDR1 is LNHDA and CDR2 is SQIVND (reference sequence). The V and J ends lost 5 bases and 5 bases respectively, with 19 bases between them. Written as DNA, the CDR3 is TGTGCCAGTAGTCCAGGGGGGGCAGGGAGCGACGAGCAGTACGTC. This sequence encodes CASSPGGAGSDEQYV.